This is a list of T cell receptor beta chains from one sample in a study of blood T cell repertoires in COVID-19. Profiling relied on immunoSEQ multiplex PCR, and the TCRdb table lists in-frame clones only, not all of them. This table holds over 400,000 clones, about nine tenths found once. Sequenced: peripheral blood. Source of these receptors: a woman aged 25 to 39 with active or convalescent COVID-19. Each CDR3 is given with its conserved first and last residue. The D gene is left open where the match is weak. For some rows the clone size is stated as once, few or many, or as a class when expanded; others skip it.

clone size: NA
V gene: TRBV10-3
D gene: TRBD2
J gene: TRBJ2-7
CDR3 length: 15
CDR3 DNA: TGTGCCATCAGTGATTCCGGGACTAGGAATTACGAGCAGTACTTC
CDR3 protein: CAISDSGTRNYEQYF

clone size: NA
V gene: TRBV5-5
D gene: NA
J gene: TRBJ1-1
CDR3 length: 17
CDR3 DNA: TGTGCCAGCAGCTTGGGAGGTTATTCTGGGGGGTCCACTGAAGCTTTCTTT
CDR3 protein: CASSLGGYSGGSTEAFF

clone size: NA
V gene: TRBV5-4
D gene: NA
J gene: TRBJ2-3
CDR3 length: 14
CDR3 DNA: TGTGCCAGCAGCTTGGGTGGAGCAACAGATACGCAGTATTTT
CDR3 protein: CASSLGGATDTQYF

clone size: NA
V gene: TRBV10-3
D gene: TRBD1
J gene: TRBJ1-2
CDR3 length: 20
CDR3 DNA: TGTGCCATCAGTGAGTCGGCTTTACCCGGGACAGGGAAAAGTGGGTATGGCTACACCTTC
CDR3 protein: CAISESALPGTGKSGYGYTF

clone size: NA
V gene: TRBV10-3
D gene: NA
J gene: TRBJ1-2
CDR3 length: 13
CDR3 DNA: TGTGCCATCAGTGCATCCAGGGATGATGGCTACACCTTC
CDR3 protein: CAISASRDDGYTF

clone size: NA
V gene: TRBV4-1
D gene: NA
J gene: TRBJ1-2
CDR3 length: 15
CDR3 DNA: TGCGCCAGCAGCCAAGCTACTAGCACAGACTATGGCTACACCTTC
CDR3 protein: CASSQATSTDYGYTF

clone size: NA
V gene: TRBV2
D gene: NA
J gene: TRBJ2-5
CDR3 length: 15
CDR3 DNA: TGTGCCAGCAGTGAAAGGCGAGGGCCGCAAGAGACCCAGTACTTC
CDR3 protein: CASSERRGPQETQYF

clone size: NA
V gene: TRBV5-4
D gene: TRBD1
J gene: TRBJ2-7
CDR3 length: 14
CDR3 DNA: TGTGCCAGCAGGACGGGGACAGGGGACTACGAGCAGTACTTC
CDR3 protein: CASRTGTGDYEQYF

clone size: NA
V gene: TRBV11-2
D gene: NA
J gene: TRBJ2-3
CDR3 length: 14
CDR3 DNA: TGTGCCAGCAGCTTACCCCTAAGCACAGATACGCAGTATTTT
CDR3 protein: CASSLPLSTDTQYF

clone size: NA
V gene: TRBV5-1
D gene: NA
J gene: TRBJ1-1
CDR3 length: 13
CDR3 DNA: TGCGCCAGCAGCTTGGTCGGGAATTCGAAGGCTTTCTTT
CDR3 protein: CASSLVGNSKAFF

clone size: NA
V gene: TRBV6-5
D gene: NA
J gene: TRBJ1-1
CDR3 length: 16
CDR3 DNA: TGTGCCAGCAGTTACTCGGCAGGGGCCCTCCTCGGTGAAGCTTTCTTT
CDR3 protein: CASSYSAGALLGEAFF

clone size: once
V gene: TRBV6-6
D gene: TRBD1
J gene: TRBJ1-1
CDR3 length: 14
CDR3 DNA: TGTGCCAGCAGTTACGGGCAGGGGGCAACTGAAGCTTTCTTT
CDR3 protein: CASSYGQGATEAFF

clone size: few
V gene: TRBV15
D gene: NA
J gene: TRBJ1-4
CDR3 length: 14
CDR3 DNA: TGTGCCACCAGCTTAAGGACAGTTAATGAAAAACTGTTTTTT
CDR3 protein: CATSLRTVNEKLFF

clone size: NA
V gene: TRBV3-1/TRBV3-2
D gene: TRBD1
J gene: TRBJ1-2
CDR3 length: 16
CDR3 DNA: TGTGCCAGCAGCCAAGGGACAGGGCGGGCTAACTATGGCTACACCTTC
CDR3 protein: CASSQGTGRANYGYTF

clone size: NA
V gene: TRBV6-6
D gene: NA
J gene: TRBJ1-1
CDR3 length: 13
CDR3 DNA: TGTGCCAGCAGTTACTCGGCGAGGACTGAAGCTTTCTTT
CDR3 protein: CASSYSARTEAFF

clone size: NA
V gene: TRBV5-1
D gene: NA
J gene: TRBJ2-6
CDR3 length: 16
CDR3 DNA: TGCGCCAGCAGCGAAGATCACAGGAGGGAAGCCAACGTCCTGACTTTC
CDR3 protein: CASSEDHRREANVLTF

clone size: NA
V gene: TRBV2
D gene: TRBD2
J gene: TRBJ2-2
CDR3 length: 14
CDR3 DNA: TGTGCCGGAGTTAGCGGGAGAAACCCCGGGGAGCTGTTTTTT
CDR3 protein: CAGVSGRNPGELFF

clone size: NA
V gene: TRBV20-1
D gene: NA
J gene: TRBJ2-7
CDR3 length: 11
CDR3 DNA: TGCAGTGCTAGACCTTACTACGAGCAGTACTTC
CDR3 protein: CSARPYYEQYF

clone size: NA
V gene: TRBV6-2/TRBV6-3
D gene: TRBD1
J gene: TRBJ1-3
CDR3 length: 14
CDR3 DNA: TGTGCCAGCAGCCAAGGGACAGAAGGAAACACCATATATTTT
CDR3 protein: CASSQGTEGNTIYF

clone size: few
V gene: TRBV5-1
D gene: NA
J gene: TRBJ1-1
CDR3 length: 15
CDR3 DNA: TGCGCCAGCAGCTTGGATACAGGAATGAACACTGAAGCTTTCTTT
CDR3 protein: CASSLDTGMNTEAFF

clone size: once
V gene: TRBV27
D gene: NA
J gene: TRBJ1-4
CDR3 length: 14
CDR3 DNA: TGTGCCAGCAGTACCTTAGGAGGGAATGAAAAACTGTTTTTT
CDR3 protein: CASSTLGGNEKLFF

clone size: NA
V gene: TRBV7-8
D gene: TRBD1
J gene: TRBJ1-5
CDR3 length: 16
CDR3 DNA: TGTGCCAGCAGCTCCCCAGGGGGCCTGAGCAATCAGCCCCAGCATTTT
CDR3 protein: CASSSPGGLSNQPQHF

clone size: NA
V gene: TRBV10-1
D gene: TRBD2
J gene: TRBJ2-3
CDR3 length: 16
CDR3 DNA: TGCGCCAGCACTCCGGGTAGCGGGGGGGCCGTGGATACGCAGTATTTT
CDR3 protein: CASTPGSGGAVDTQYF

clone size: NA
V gene: TRBV5-6
D gene: NA
J gene: TRBJ1-1
CDR3 length: 14
CDR3 DNA: TGTGCCAGCAGCTTTGACAGGACGGACACTGAAGCTTTCTTT
CDR3 protein: CASSFDRTDTEAFF

clone size: NA
V gene: TRBV5-5
D gene: NA
J gene: TRBJ1-2
CDR3 length: 14
CDR3 DNA: TGTGCCAGCAGCTTGGGGGTACAGGTCTATGGCTACACCTTC
CDR3 protein: CASSLGVQVYGYTF

clone size: few
V gene: TRBV5-6
D gene: TRBD2
J gene: TRBJ2-3
CDR3 length: 16
CDR3 DNA: TGTGCCAGCAGCTTGGCCATCCTAGCGGGCACAGATACGCAGTATTTT
CDR3 protein: CASSLAILAGTDTQYF

clone size: NA
V gene: TRBV15
D gene: TRBD2
J gene: TRBJ2-3
CDR3 length: 17
CDR3 DNA: TGTGCCACCAGCAAGGGGACTAGCGGGGGAAGGACAGATACGCAGTATTTT
CDR3 protein: CATSKGTSGGRTDTQYF

clone size: NA
V gene: TRBV3-1/TRBV3-2
D gene: NA
J gene: TRBJ2-7
CDR3 length: 14
CDR3 DNA: TGTGCCAGCAGCCTCCGGGGGGCGACCTACGAGCAGTACTTC
CDR3 protein: CASSLRGATYEQYF

clone size: NA
V gene: TRBV7-8
D gene: NA
J gene: TRBJ1-1
CDR3 length: 14
CDR3 DNA: TGTGCCAGCAGCGACGGCCAGGGGTGGACTGAAGCTTTCTTT
CDR3 protein: CASSDGQGWTEAFF

clone size: NA
V gene: TRBV9
D gene: NA
J gene: TRBJ1-5
CDR3 length: 15
CDR3 DNA: TGTGCCAGCAGCGGTGGATCTGGGGCCAATCAGCCCCAGCATTTT
CDR3 protein: CASSGGSGANQPQHF

clone size: once
V gene: TRBV27
D gene: NA
J gene: TRBJ1-3
CDR3 length: 14
CDR3 DNA: TGTGCCAGCAGTTTTTATTACTCTGGAAACACCATATATTTT
CDR3 protein: CASSFYYSGNTIYF

clone size: NA
V gene: TRBV6-1
D gene: TRBD1
J gene: TRBJ1-4
CDR3 length: 19
CDR3 DNA: TGTGCCAGCAGTGAAGCGCCGGGGTGGCGACAGGGTACTAATGAAAAACTGTTTTTT
CDR3 protein: CASSEAPGWRQGTNEKLFF

clone size: few
V gene: TRBV4-2
D gene: NA
J gene: TRBJ1-1
CDR3 length: 13
CDR3 DNA: TGTGCCAGCAGCCAAGTCCAGGACACTGAAGCTTTCTTT
CDR3 protein: CASSQVQDTEAFF

clone size: NA
V gene: TRBV25-1
D gene: NA
J gene: TRBJ1-2
CDR3 length: 12
CDR3 DNA: TGTGCCAGCACCAACACCCAGGGTGGCTACACCTTC
CDR3 protein: CASTNTQGGYTF

clone size: NA
V gene: TRBV6-5
D gene: TRBD1
J gene: TRBJ1-2
CDR3 length: 14
CDR3 DNA: TGTGCCAGCAGAGGCACAGGGGGTGGCTATGGCTACACCTTC
CDR3 protein: CASRGTGGGYGYTF

clone size: NA
V gene: TRBV19
D gene: NA
J gene: TRBJ2-1
CDR3 length: 13
CDR3 DNA: TGTGCCAGTAGTATAAGCGGGTACAATGAGCAGTTCTTC
CDR3 protein: CASSISGYNEQFF

clone size: NA
V gene: TRBV15
D gene: NA
J gene: TRBJ1-5
CDR3 length: 15
CDR3 DNA: TGTGCCACCAGCCGTTACAGGGAAGAGAATCAGCCCCAGCATTTT
CDR3 protein: CATSRYREENQPQHF

clone size: NA
V gene: TRBV21-1
D gene: NA
J gene: TRBJ2-3
CDR3 length: 17
CDR3 DNA: TGTGCCAGCAGCCAAGGGACTAGCGGGGATGATTCAGATACGCAGTATTTT
CDR3 protein: CASSQGTSGDDSDTQYF

clone size: NA
V gene: TRBV9
D gene: TRBD2
J gene: TRBJ2-7
CDR3 length: 14
CDR3 DNA: TGTGCCAGCAGCCCCAATCACGGGGGGAACGAGCAGTACTTC
CDR3 protein: CASSPNHGGNEQYF

clone size: NA
V gene: TRBV7-2
D gene: TRBD2
J gene: TRBJ2-1
CDR3 length: 15
CDR3 DNA: TGTGCCAGCAGTCATGCCGGGACTAACTACAATGAGCAGTTCTTC
CDR3 protein: CASSHAGTNYNEQFF

clone size: once
V gene: TRBV10-3
D gene: TRBD2
J gene: TRBJ2-7
CDR3 length: 15
CDR3 DNA: TGTGCCATCAGTGAGTCCTCTAGCGGGAGTTACGAGCAGTACTTC
CDR3 protein: CAISESSSGSYEQYF

clone size: NA
V gene: TRBV29-1
D gene: TRBD2
J gene: TRBJ2-1
CDR3 length: 20
CDR3 DNA: TGCAGCGTTGAGGGAGGGATTGGGGATACTAGCGGGCCATCCTACAATGAGCAGTTCTTC
CDR3 protein: CSVEGGIGDTSGPSYNEQFF

clone size: NA
V gene: TRBV7-2
D gene: TRBD1
J gene: TRBJ1-4
CDR3 length: 16
CDR3 DNA: TGTGCCAGCAGCTTAGGAGCAGGGGGCGCGTTTGTAAAACTGTTTTTT
CDR3 protein: CASSLGAGGAFVKLFF

clone size: NA
V gene: TRBV30
D gene: NA
J gene: TRBJ1-6
CDR3 length: 13
CDR3 DNA: TGTGCCTGGAGTCAGGGGATCCGGTCACCCCTCCACTTT
CDR3 protein: CAWSQGIRSPLHF

clone size: NA
V gene: TRBV7-8
D gene: NA
J gene: TRBJ1-3
CDR3 length: 14
CDR3 DNA: TGTGCCAGCAGCTTAGCCCAGAGGGGAAACACCATATATTTT
CDR3 protein: CASSLAQRGNTIYF

clone size: NA
V gene: TRBV5-5
D gene: TRBD1
J gene: TRBJ1-2
CDR3 length: 13
CDR3 DNA: TGTGCCAGCAGTCCGGCAGGGGGCTATGGCTACACCTTC
CDR3 protein: CASSPAGGYGYTF

clone size: NA
V gene: TRBV3-1/TRBV3-2
D gene: TRBD1
J gene: TRBJ1-5
CDR3 length: 14
CDR3 DNA: TGTGCCAGCGCCCGAGGACAGGGCTTGTGGCCCCAGCATTTT
CDR3 protein: CASARGQGLWPQHF

clone size: NA
V gene: TRBV30
D gene: TRBD1
J gene: TRBJ2-3
CDR3 length: 13
CDR3 DNA: TGTGCCTGGAGTCTAGGGGGCGCAGATACGCAGTATTTT
CDR3 protein: CAWSLGGADTQYF

clone size: few
V gene: TRBV6-4
D gene: TRBD1
J gene: TRBJ2-2
CDR3 length: 16
CDR3 DNA: TGTGCCAGCAGTGCCCCGACAGGGGAGAACACCGGGGAGCTGTTTTTT
CDR3 protein: CASSAPTGENTGELFF

clone size: NA
V gene: TRBV4-1
D gene: NA
J gene: TRBJ1-5
CDR3 length: 16
CDR3 DNA: TGCGCCAGCAGCCAAGATCTAGGACAGACTCATCAGCCCCAGCATTTT
CDR3 protein: CASSQDLGQTHQPQHF

clone size: NA
V gene: TRBV11-2
D gene: NA
J gene: TRBJ2-3
CDR3 length: 16
CDR3 DNA: TGTGCCAGCAGCTTAGTTTCCGGGTCTAGTTGGGATACGCAGTATTTT
CDR3 protein: CASSLVSGSSWDTQYF

clone size: once
V gene: TRBV11-3
D gene: NA
J gene: TRBJ2-2
CDR3 length: 12
CDR3 DNA: TGTGCCAGCAGCTGGACTACCGGGGAGCTGTTTTTT
CDR3 protein: CASSWTTGELFF

clone size: NA
V gene: TRBV27
D gene: NA
J gene: TRBJ1-2
CDR3 length: 15
CDR3 DNA: TGTGCCAGCAGTTCACAGGGTAGGAGGCACTATGGCTACACCTTC
CDR3 protein: CASSSQGRRHYGYTF

clone size: few
V gene: TRBV7-2
D gene: TRBD1
J gene: TRBJ1-2
CDR3 length: 13
CDR3 DNA: TGTGCCAGCAGCTTCGACAGGGACTATGGCTACACCTTC
CDR3 protein: CASSFDRDYGYTF